This TCR beta chain appears in the sequencing data of a study of T cells after yellow fever vaccination. This clonotype was observed a few times. TCRdb analysed the 5' RACE reads with MiXCR anew, one entry per CDR3 protein. The table has 340,000 or so distinct CDR3 sequences, approximately 12% seen once; the top ten hold 3.2%. V dropped 6 bases and J dropped 5; count of bases not matched to a gene: 7. The CDR3 totals 16 residues. Per the germline V gene, CDR1 is ENHRY and CDR2 is SYGVKD. The receptor comes from a man aged 18 to 29 who received the YFV17D yellow fever vaccine. Sequences were derived from CD4+ T cells sorted from PBMCs, sampled 15 days after the yellow fever booster vaccination. The chain combines TRBV10-3 with TRBJ2-3; 14 bases fit TRBD2. CDR3 bases: TGTGCCATCAGCGCCGGGACTAGCGGGGGTGAAGATACGCAGTATTTT. Amino acid sequence: CAISAGTSGGEDTQYF.